The rows below give T cell receptor beta chains drawn from one sample of a study of blood T cell repertoires in COVID-19. Clones were sequenced by immunoSEQ multiplex PCR, and TCRdb holds only the in-frame ones, with some missing. In the table there are 93,000 or so clones, approximately 80% of which are singletons. Sequenced sample: peripheral blood. These receptors originate from a human donor in a cohort sampled during active or convalescent COVID-19. Each CDR3 is given with its conserved first and last residue. The order of the fields is D gene, V gene, J gene, clone size, CDR3 protein, CDR3 DNA. D genes are given only for firm matches. Only some rows state a clone size, as once, few, many or a class for expanded clones.

NA	TRBV4-1	TRBJ1-4	NA	CASSQLQGANEKLFF	TGCGCCAGCAGCCAATTACAGGGTGCTAATGAAAAACTGTTTTTT
NA	TRBV6-5	TRBJ2-2	NA	CASGAGRIPNRELFF	TGTGCCAGCGGGGCGGGGCGTATTCCGAACAGGGAGCTGTTTTTT
NA	TRBV5-4	TRBJ2-5	NA	CASSLRERGAGETQYF	TGTGCCAGCAGCTTAAGGGAACGCGGGGCGGGAGAGACCCAGTACTTC
NA	TRBV2	TRBJ1-4	NA	CASKGVKNEKLFF	TGTGCCAGTAAGGGGGTAAAGAATGAAAAACTGTTTTTT
NA	TRBV5-4	TRBJ1-2	NA	CASSFFGQGGYSYTF	TGTGCCAGCAGCTTTTTTGGGCAGGGAGGTTACAGCTACACCTTC
TRBD2	TRBV7-9	TRBJ2-3	NA	CASSLQLAGGSDTQYF	TGTGCCAGCAGCCTCCAACTAGCGGGGGGGTCAGATACGCAGTATTTT
TRBD1	TRBV29-1	TRBJ1-1	NA	CSVETRQGGTEAFF	TGCAGCGTCGAAACTCGACAGGGTGGCACTGAAGCTTTCTTT
NA	TRBV5-1	TRBJ1-4	NA	CASSPSGTTNEKLFF	TGCGCCAGCAGCCCCTCAGGAACGACTAATGAAAAACTGTTTTTT
TRBD2	TRBV6-5	TRBJ2-1	NA	CASTVTSGFYNEQFF	TGTGCCAGCACGGTGACTAGCGGATTCTACAATGAGCAGTTCTTC
NA	TRBV5-1	TRBJ2-1	few	CASSHGLAYNEQFF	TGCGCCAGCAGCCACGGACTCGCCTACAATGAGCAGTTCTTC
NA	TRBV7-8	TRBJ2-7	NA	CASSLAPGYEQYF	TGTGCCAGCAGCTTAGCGCCGGGCTACGAGCAGTACTTC
NA	TRBV4-2	TRBJ2-6	NA	CASSSLSAGANVLTF	TGTGCCAGCAGCTCTTTGTCGGCTGGGGCCAACGTCCTGACTTTC
NA	TRBV12-3/TRBV12-4	TRBJ2-5	NA	CASRPTGRETQYF	TGTGCCAGCAGGCCTACAGGGAGAGAGACCCAGTACTTC
NA	TRBV7-9	TRBJ1-4	NA	CASSLDPGGKLFF	TGTGCCAGCAGCTTAGATCCGGGAGGAAAACTGTTTTTT
TRBD1	TRBV7-3	TRBJ2-2	NA	CASSTGQRNTGELFF	TGTGCCAGCAGCACGGGACAGAGGAACACCGGGGAGCTGTTTTTT
NA	TRBV25-1	TRBJ1-5	NA	CASTAGNNQPQHF	TGTGCCAGCACAGCAGGAAACAATCAGCCCCAGCATTTT
NA	TRBV7-9	TRBJ1-4	NA	CASSKQYSTNEKLFF	TGTGCCAGCAGTAAACAGTACTCAACTAATGAAAAACTGTTTTTT
NA	TRBV3-1/TRBV3-2	TRBJ2-7	NA	CASSQAGPYEQYF	TGTGCCAGCAGCCAAGCAGGGCCCTACGAGCAGTACTTC
TRBD1	TRBV14	TRBJ1-2	NA	CASSITDRGGYGYTF	TGTGCCAGCAGCATTACAGACAGGGGAGGGTATGGCTACACCTTC
NA	TRBV5-5	TRBJ2-7	NA	CASSLVTAGGYEQYF	TGTGCCAGCAGCTTGGTCACCGCAGGGGGGTACGAGCAGTACTTC
TRBD1	TRBV6-5	TRBJ1-1	NA	CASSYPGGSNTEAFF	TGTGCCAGCAGTTACCCAGGGGGCTCGAACACTGAAGCTTTCTTT
TRBD2	TRBV11-2	TRBJ2-3	NA	CASSPFPGGPADTQYF	TGTGCCAGCAGCCCATTCCCGGGGGGGCCGGCAGATACGCAGTATTTT
TRBD2	TRBV11-3	TRBJ2-5	NA	CASSPDGGANWGETQYF	TGTGCCAGCAGCCCGGACGGGGGGGCAAATTGGGGAGAGACCCAGTACTTC
TRBD1	TRBV19	TRBJ1-1	NA	CASSGGQGAWDTEAFF	TGTGCCAGTAGTGGGGGACAGGGGGCGTGGGACACTGAAGCTTTCTTT
NA	TRBV12-3/TRBV12-4	TRBJ2-3	NA	CASSFGTDTQYF	TGTGCCAGCAGTTTCGGCACAGATACGCAGTATTTT
NA	TRBV7-8	TRBJ2-7	NA	CASSSLGLSYEQYF	TGTGCCAGCAGCTCCTTGGGACTCTCCTACGAGCAGTACTTC
TRBD2	TRBV6-6	TRBJ2-1	NA	CASSSRGLAGGNEQFF	TGTGCCAGCAGTTCCAGGGGACTAGCGGGGGGTAATGAGCAGTTCTTC
TRBD1	TRBV7-3	TRBJ2-6	NA	CASSTTGTGHSGANVLTF	TGTGCCAGCAGCACAACCGGGACAGGCCACTCTGGGGCCAACGTCCTGACTTTC
TRBD1	TRBV18	TRBJ1-1	NA	CASSGDRPWDTEAFF	TGTGCCAGCTCCGGGGACAGGCCGTGGGACACTGAAGCTTTCTTT
NA	TRBV29-1	TRBJ1-4	NA	CSVQPGGNEKLFF	TGCAGCGTTCAACCCGGTGGTAATGAAAAACTGTTTTTT
TRBD2	TRBV19	TRBJ2-3	few	CASSIGVAGGPQYF	TGTGCCAGTAGTATAGGGGTAGCGGGGGGGCCACAGTATTTT
TRBD2	TRBV29-1	TRBJ2-5	once	CSVWGFASGGYQETQYF	TGCAGCGTTTGGGGGTTCGCTAGCGGGGGGTACCAAGAGACCCAGTACTTC
NA	TRBV16	TRBJ1-1	NA	CASSQSDYTEAFF	TGTGCCAGCAGCCAATCGGACTACACTGAAGCTTTCTTT
NA	TRBV23-1	TRBJ1-6	NA	CASNSIRRSNSPLHF	TGCGCCAGCAACTCAATTCGGAGATCTAATTCACCCCTCCACTTT